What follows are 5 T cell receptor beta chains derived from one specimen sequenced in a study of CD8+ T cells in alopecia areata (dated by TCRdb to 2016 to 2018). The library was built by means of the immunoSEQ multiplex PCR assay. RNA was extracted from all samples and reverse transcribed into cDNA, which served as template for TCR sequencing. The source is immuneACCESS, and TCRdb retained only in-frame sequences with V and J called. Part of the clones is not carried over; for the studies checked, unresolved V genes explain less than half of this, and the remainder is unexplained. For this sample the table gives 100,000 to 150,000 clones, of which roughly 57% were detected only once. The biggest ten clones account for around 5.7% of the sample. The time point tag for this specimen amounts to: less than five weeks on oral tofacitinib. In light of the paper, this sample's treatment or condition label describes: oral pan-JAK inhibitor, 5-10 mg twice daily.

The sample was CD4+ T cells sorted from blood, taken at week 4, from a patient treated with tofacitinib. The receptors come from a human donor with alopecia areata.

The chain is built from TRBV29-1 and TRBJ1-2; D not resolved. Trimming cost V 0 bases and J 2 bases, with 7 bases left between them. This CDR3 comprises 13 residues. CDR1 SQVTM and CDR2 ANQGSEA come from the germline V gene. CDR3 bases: TGCAGCGTTGAAGATCCGATCAACTATGGCTACACCTTC. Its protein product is CSVEDPINYGYTF.

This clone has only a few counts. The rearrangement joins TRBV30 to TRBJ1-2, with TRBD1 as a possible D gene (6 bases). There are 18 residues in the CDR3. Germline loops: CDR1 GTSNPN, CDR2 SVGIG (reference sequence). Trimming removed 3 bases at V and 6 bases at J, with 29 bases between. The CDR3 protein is CAWSEYRRTGRQAHGYTF. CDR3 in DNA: TGTGCCTGGAGCGAGTACCGTAGGACCGGGAGACAGGCTCATGGCTACACCTTC.

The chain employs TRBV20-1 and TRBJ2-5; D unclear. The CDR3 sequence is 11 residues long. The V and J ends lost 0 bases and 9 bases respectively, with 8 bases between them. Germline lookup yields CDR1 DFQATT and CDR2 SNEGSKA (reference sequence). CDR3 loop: CSARDPPAQYF. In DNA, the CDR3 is TGCAGTGCTAGAGATCCCCCTGCCCAGTACTTC.

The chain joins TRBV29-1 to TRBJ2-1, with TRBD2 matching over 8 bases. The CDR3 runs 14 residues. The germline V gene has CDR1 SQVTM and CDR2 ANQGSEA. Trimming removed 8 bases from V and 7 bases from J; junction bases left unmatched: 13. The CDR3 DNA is TGCAGCTCATTGGGTAGCGGGGATCTAAATGAGCAGTTCTTC. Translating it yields CSSLGSGDLNEQFF.

The CDR3, as DNA: TGCGCCAGCAGCTTGGCCCCCCCCGGGACAGGAACCTACGAGCAGTACTTC. As protein: CASSLAPPGTGTYEQYF. The gene calls are TRBV5-1 and TRBJ2-7; 8 nucleotides line up with TRBD1. Germline CDR1 reads SGHRS; CDR2 reads YFSETQ. The CDR3 has 17 amino acids. With V trimmed by 0 bases and J by 2 bases, 10 bases remained unmatched.